The 10 T cell receptor beta chains below all came from one sample that was sequenced in a study of OX40 agonist ivuxolimab in advanced cancers. Data came from immunoSEQ multiplex PCR; TCRdb stores just in-frame clones and leaves some out. The sample consists of 35,000 to 45,000 clones, over 80% of them appearing once. The sequencing here drew on CD4+ or CD8+ T cells sorted from blood, taken in a trial of the OX40 agonist ivuxolimab. These receptor sequences come from an adult with an advanced solid tumor such as melanoma, head and neck, liver or kidney cancer.

The chain uses TRBV6-5 and TRBJ2-7; D is perhaps TRBD2 (5 bases). Trimming removed 4 bases from V and 3 bases from J, with 16 bases in between. Germline loops: CDR1 MNHEY, CDR2 SVGAGI. CDR3 size: 15 residues. CDR3 residues: CASSFDGIPIYEQYF. The CDR3 DNA sequence: TGTGCCAGCAGTTTCGACGGGATACCTATCTACGAGCAGTACTTC.

J is TRBJ2-7 and V is TRBV25-1; no clear D. This CDR3 region has 11 residues. Germline V gene sequence: CDR1 MGHDK, CDR2 SYGVNS. V lost 4 bases and J lost 7, with 8 bases in between. In DNA form, the CDR3 reads TGTGCCAGCAGTGTACTCGGAGAGCAGTACTTC. It yields the protein CASSVLGEQYF.

This clone showed up just once. The chain couples TRBV19 to TRBJ2-7; perhaps TRBD2 as D (6 bases). Germline assignment: CDR1 LNHDA and CDR2 SQIVND (reference sequence). The CDR3 is made up of 14 amino acids. The ends were cut back, 3 bases at V and 5 bases at J, with 14 bases in the middle. The CDR3 spells CASSIGAGSHEQYF. CDR3 in DNA: TGTGCCAGTAGTATTGGGGCCGGGAGCCACGAGCAGTACTTC. The entire variable domain, with the rest obtained from reference TRBV19 and TRBJ2-7, is as follows: DGGITQSPKYLFRKEGQNVTLSCEQNLNHDAMYWYRQDPGQGLRLIYYSQIVNDFQKGDIAEGYSVSREKKESFPLTVTSAQKNPTAFYLCASSIGAGSHEQYFGPGTRLTVT.

This chain links TRBV4-3 with TRBJ2-3, with D uncertain. Germline V lookup: CDR1 LGHNA, CDR2 YSLEER. V was shortened by 1 base and J by 5 bases, with 10 bases between the two germline ends. The CDR3 length is 14 residues. The CDR3 is CASSQGGIEDTQYF. For the CDR3, the DNA is TGCGCCAGCAGCCAAGGGGGTATTGAAGATACGCAGTATTTT.

V and J are TRBV9 and TRBJ1-1; D is perhaps TRBD1 (5 bases). There are 13 residues in the CDR3. The germline V gene encodes CDR1 SGDLS and CDR2 YYNGEE. The V and J ends lost 4 bases and 4 bases respectively, with 11 bases between them. The CDR3 loop is CASSLGGSTEAFF. The CDR3 DNA sequence: TGTGCCAGCAGCCTGGGGGGGAGCACTGAAGCTTTCTTT. Full variable domain (outside the CDR3, taken from reference TRBV9 and TRBJ1-1): DSGVTQTPKHLITATGQRVTLRCSPRSGDLSVYWYQQSLDQGLQFLIQYYNGEERAKGNILERFSAQQFPDLHSELNLSSLELGDSALYFCASSLGGSTEAFFGQGTRLTVV.

The genes are TRBV12-5 and TRBJ2-1, with D perhaps matching TRBD2 (6 bases). Germline assignment: CDR1 LGHNT and CDR2 FRNRAP. The CDR3 is 13 amino acids. Trimming removed 6 bases at V and 4 bases at J, with 10 bases between. In DNA, the CDR3 is TGTGCTAGTGGCCTGGGACTTTACAATGAGCAGTTCTTC. It is translated as CASGLGLYNEQFF.

The chain combines TRBV25-1 with TRBJ2-3; TRBD1 agrees at 9 bases. The germline V gene encodes CDR1 MGHDK and CDR2 SYGVNS. V shed 9 bases, J shed 2 bases, and the junction held 12 bases outside the gene matches. The CDR3 spans 16 residues. CDR3 coding DNA: TGTGCCAGAAATCCCGGGACAGGGATATCCACAGATACGCAGTATTTT. Translation gives CARNPGTGISTDTQYF.

As DNA, the CDR3 is TGTGCCAGTTCGTCGGGGGGAGAGGTCACTGAAGCTTTCTTT. Protein: CASSSGGEVTEAFF. This chain joins TRBV6-1 and TRBJ1-1; possible D gene TRBD1, 5 bases. CDR3 size: 14 residues. CDR1 is MNHNS, CDR2 SASEGT, per germline. V dropped 9 bases and J dropped 4 bases, with 18 bases sitting between them.

V usage is TRBV13 and J usage is TRBJ2-1; 8 nucleotides match TRBD1. This CDR3 spans 16 amino acids. J was trimmed by 8 bases and V by 4 bases; bases with no gene match: 13. Germline V gene data show CDR1 as PRHDT and CDR2 as FYEKMQ (reference sequence). CDR3 amino acids: CASSSYQGARRDEQFF. CDR3 sequence (DNA): TGTGCCAGCAGCTCGTACCAGGGGGCTCGGCGTGATGAGCAGTTCTTC.

The chain employs TRBV13 and TRBJ2-7; TRBD2 matches 10 bases. Germline V gene sequence: CDR1 PRHDT, CDR2 FYEKMQ (reference sequence). Germline trimming cut 4 bases from V and 2 bases from J; bases unmatched to any gene: 5. This CDR3 comprises 15 residues. The CDR3 DNA is TGTGCCAGCAGCTCCGAGCGGGAGGGGACCTACGAGCAGTACTTC. It is translated as CASSSEREGTYEQYF.